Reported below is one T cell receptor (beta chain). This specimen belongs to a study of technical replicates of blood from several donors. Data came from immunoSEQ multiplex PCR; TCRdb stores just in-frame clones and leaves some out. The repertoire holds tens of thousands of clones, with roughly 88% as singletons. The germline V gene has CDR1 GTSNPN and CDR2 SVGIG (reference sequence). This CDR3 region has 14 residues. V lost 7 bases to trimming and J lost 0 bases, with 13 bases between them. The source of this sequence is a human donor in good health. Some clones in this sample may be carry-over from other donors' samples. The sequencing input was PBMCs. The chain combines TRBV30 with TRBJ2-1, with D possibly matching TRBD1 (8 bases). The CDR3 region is CASTGGGSYNEQFF. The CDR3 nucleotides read TGTGCCTCTACAGGGGGGGGCTCCTACAATGAGCAGTTCTTC.